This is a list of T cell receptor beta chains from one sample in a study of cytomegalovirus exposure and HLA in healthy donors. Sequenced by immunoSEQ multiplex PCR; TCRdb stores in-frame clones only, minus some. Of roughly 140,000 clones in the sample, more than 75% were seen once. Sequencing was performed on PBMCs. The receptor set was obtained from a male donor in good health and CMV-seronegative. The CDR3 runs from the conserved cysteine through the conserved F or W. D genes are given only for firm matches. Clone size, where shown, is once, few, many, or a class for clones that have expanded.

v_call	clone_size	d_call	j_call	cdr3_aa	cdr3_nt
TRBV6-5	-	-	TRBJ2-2	CASSSPAGELFF	TGTGCCAGCAGTTCCCCGGCCGGGGAGCTGTTTTTT
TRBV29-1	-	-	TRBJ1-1	CSVARGAEAFF	TGCAGCGTTGCTCGAGGCGCTGAAGCTTTCTTT
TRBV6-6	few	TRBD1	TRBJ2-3	CASSYSSQGAHDTQYF	TGTGCCAGCAGTTACTCGAGCCAGGGGGCCCACGATACGCAGTATTTT
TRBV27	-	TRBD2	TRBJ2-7	CASSLGRGVGEQYF	TGTGCCAGCAGTTTAGGGCGGGGGGTCGGGGAGCAGTACTTC
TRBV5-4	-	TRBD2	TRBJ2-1	CASSGPGLAGGQSYNEQFF	TGTGCCAGCAGCGGTCCGGGACTAGCGGGGGGGCAGTCCTACAATGAGCAGTTCTTC
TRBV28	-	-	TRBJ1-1	CASTLWGGSTNTEAFF	TGTGCCAGCACCCTGTGGGGGGGGAGCACGAACACTGAAGCTTTCTTT
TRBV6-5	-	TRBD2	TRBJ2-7	CASSYRSSGSYEQYF	TGTGCCAGCAGTTACCGGTCTAGCGGCTCCTACGAGCAGTACTTC
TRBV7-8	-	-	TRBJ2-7	CASSPLQQGEQYF	TGTGCCAGCAGCCCCTTACAGCAGGGCGAGCAGTACTTC
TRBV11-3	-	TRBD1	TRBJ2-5	CASSPQGTLSPQYF	TGTGCCAGCAGCCCACAGGGGACCCTTAGTCCCCAGTACTTC
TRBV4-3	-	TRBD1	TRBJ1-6	CASSLDRGPGNSPLHF	TGCGCCAGCAGCCTAGACAGGGGACCAGGCAATTCACCCCTCCACTTT